What follows is one T cell receptor (beta chain) and its context. This sample is drawn from a study of T cells of healthy individuals. One entry per CDR3 protein, called by TCRdb with MiXCR from the 5' RACE reads. Among 95,000 to 100,000 distinct CDR3 sequences listed, 17% were seen once. CDR1 MNHEY and CDR2 SVGAGI come from the germline V gene. The CDR3 is 18 amino acids. V dropped 4 bases and J dropped 6; count of bases not matched to a gene: 21. The origin of this receptor is a human donor in good health. V is TRBV6-5 and J is TRBJ2-7, with 7 bases fitting TRBD1. The CDR3 reads CASSSDRVLQNRSPEQYF. The CDR3, as DNA: TGTGCCAGCAGTTCCGACAGGGTTCTACAAAATAGGTCACCCGAGCAGTACTTC.